A single sample gave rise to the 17 T cell receptor beta chains below, sequenced in a study of cytomegalovirus exposure and HLA in healthy donors. The PCR had 60 Vbeta and 13 Jbeta primers. Only in-frame clones appear in the TCRdb table, and some are missing; sequencing was by immunoSEQ multiplex PCR. Seen here are 110,000 to 150,000 clones, roughly 9.8% observed once, and the top ten hold roughly 2%. The sequencing input was PBMCs. The origin of the receptors is a man between 45 and 60 years old in good health and CMV-seronegative.

This clone occurred a few times. V and J are TRBV7-8 and TRBJ1-1, with TRBD1 matching over 10 bases. The germline V gene has CDR1 SGHVS and CDR2 FQNEAQ. The J segment lost 5 bases and the V segment lost 3 bases, leaving 6 bases of the junction unmatched. The CDR3 has 15 amino acids. The CDR3 region is CASSLSDRGRTEAFF. CDR3 in DNA: TGTGCCAGCAGCTTGAGCGACAGGGGGCGAACTGAAGCTTTCTTT.

V gene TRBV19 combines with J gene TRBJ1-4; D may be TRBD1 (6 bases). This CDR3 has 13 residues. Trimming cost V 5 bases and J 8 bases, with 12 bases left between them. Looked up from germline, CDR1 is LNHDA and CDR2 is SQIVND (reference sequence). The chain's CDR3 is CASSRRQEEKLFF. The CDR3 DNA reads as TGTGCCAGTAGTCGCCGACAGGAAGAAAAACTGTTTTTT.

This clone was counted between two and nine times. The chain is built from TRBV9 and TRBJ1-3, with TRBD1 as a possible D gene (5 bases). Germline CDR1 is SGDLS and CDR2 is YYNGEE. The CDR3 is 16 residues long. Trimming removed 4 bases at V and 8 bases at J, with 22 bases between. The CDR3 spells CASSPQRAGVGDTIYF. The CDR3 region has the DNA TGTGCCAGCAGCCCCCAGCGAGCGGGGGTTGGGGACACCATATATTTT.

This clone was seen more than once but under ten times. The chain is built from TRBV7-2 and TRBJ1-4, with D perhaps matching TRBD1 (5 bases). V was shortened by 2 bases and J by 2 bases, with 12 bases between the two germline ends. The CDR3 contains 16 residues. CDR1 and CDR2 from the germline V gene are SGHTA and FQGNSA. DNA of the CDR3: TGTGCCAGCAGCTTATTCAGGGTGGCGACTAATGAAAAACTGTTTTTT. It encodes CASSLFRVATNEKLFF.

This clone came up a few times. This rearrangement joins TRBV6-6 to TRBJ2-7, with a possible D match to TRBD1 (6 bases). CDR3 length: 16 amino acids. Germline loops: CDR1 MNHNY, CDR2 SVGAGI (reference sequence). V lost 2 bases, J lost 3 bases, and 17 bases lay in between. The CDR3 spells CASSYDRGRGVYEQYF. In nucleotides, the CDR3 is TGTGCCAGCAGTTACGATCGCGGCAGGGGTGTCTACGAGCAGTACTTC.

This clone was detected a few times. The chain recombines TRBV6-5 with TRBJ2-1; D perhaps matches TRBD1 (5 bases). Germline V gene data show CDR1 as MNHEY and CDR2 as SVGAGI. The germline V and J ends were trimmed by 0 bases and 0 bases, with 6 bases remaining between them. This CDR3 is 15 amino acids long. The DNA of the CDR3 is TGTGCCAGCAGTTACTCCCAGGGCTCCTACAATGAGCAGTTCTTC. It translates to CASSYSQGSYNEQFF.

This clone occurred a few times. This chain links TRBV2 with TRBJ1-2; 9 bases map to TRBD1. Germline assignment: CDR1 SNHLY and CDR2 FYNNEI. The CDR3 is 18 residues long. V dropped 6 bases and J dropped 6; count of bases not matched to a gene: 20. This chain's CDR3 is CASSALDVGSTGGHGYTF. The CDR3 coding sequence is TGTGCCAGCAGCGCCCTCGACGTGGGTAGCACAGGGGGCCATGGCTACACCTTC.

The chain uses TRBV9 and TRBJ2-1; D remains unclear. V lost 6 bases and J 0 bases, leaving 10 bases between the germline ends. The CDR3 loop spans 14 amino acids. Per the germline V gene, CDR1 is SGDLS and CDR2 is YYNGEE. The CDR3 bases are TGTGCCAGCACGCAAGTGAGCTCCTACAATGAGCAGTTCTTC. It codes for CASTQVSSYNEQFF.

This chain connects TRBV7-2 to TRBJ2-5; 7 bases are shared with TRBD2. J was trimmed by 5 bases and V by 7 bases; bases with no gene match: 13. This CDR3 has 15 residues. The germline V gene encodes CDR1 SGHTA and CDR2 FQGNSA. In DNA, the CDR3 is TGTGCCAGCATCGCTAGCGGAACCAATCGGGAGACCCAGTACTTC. This gives the protein CASIASGTNRETQYF. The full variable domain, its missing parts supplied by reference TRBV7-2 and TRBJ2-5, is GAGVSQSPSNKVTEKGKDVELRCDPISGHTALYWYRQSLGQGLEFLIYFQGNSAPDKSGLPSDRFSAERTGGSVSTLTIQRTQQEDSAVYLCASIASGTNRETQYFGPGTRLLVL.

V is TRBV6-4 and J is TRBJ2-3, with 9 bases aligning to TRBD2. Germline values: CDR1 MRHNA, CDR2 SNTAGT. The J segment lost 1 base and the V segment lost 0 bases, leaving 5 bases of the junction unmatched. CDR3 length: 17 residues. CDR3 in amino acids: CASSDSTSSGGTDTQYF. The CDR3 DNA sequence: TGTGCCAGCAGTGACTCGACCTCTAGCGGGGGCACAGATACGCAGTATTTT.

This chain joins TRBV7-6 and TRBJ2-3; possible D gene TRBD2, 6 bases. The length of the CDR3 is 14 residues. V lost 2 bases, J lost 6 bases, and 12 bases lay in between. Germline lookup yields CDR1 SGHVS and CDR2 FNYEAQ. The CDR3 DNA sequence: TGTGCCAGCAGCTTAATCGGTGGGGGGGATACGCAGTATTTT. This codes for CASSLIGGGDTQYF.

This clone was seen more than once but under ten times. V gene TRBV4-2 combines with J gene TRBJ2-1, with TRBD2 matching over 9 bases. The CDR3 is made up of 18 amino acids. Germline values: CDR1 LGHNA, CDR2 YNFKEQ. The ends lost 0 bases at V and 1 base at J; junction bases unmatched: 7. The CDR3 loop is CASSQDSGGPGSYNEQFF. CDR3 coding DNA: TGTGCCAGCAGCCAAGATAGCGGGGGCCCAGGGTCCTACAATGAGCAGTTCTTC.

This clone was counted a few times. The chain joins TRBV29-1 to TRBJ2-5, with 9 nucleotides matching TRBD2. This CDR3 contains 17 residues. Germline V gene lookup returns CDR1 SQVTM and CDR2 ANQGSEA. The J segment lost 0 bases and the V segment lost 0 bases, leaving 8 bases of the junction unmatched. The CDR3 loop reads CSVEDRRSGGYQETQYF. The DNA of the CDR3 is TGCAGCGTTGAAGATCGGCGGAGCGGGGGGTACCAAGAGACCCAGTACTTC.

This clone was recorded a few times. The chain combines TRBV5-1 with TRBJ2-3; TRBD1 matches at 7 bases. This CDR3 has 15 amino acids. CDR1 and CDR2 (germline): SGHRS, YFSETQ. After removal of 4 bases from V and 1 base from J, the junction contained 6 bases not matched to a gene. CDR3 residues: CASSPTGPGTDTQYF. CDR3 coding DNA: TGCGCCAGCAGCCCGACAGGGCCGGGCACAGATACGCAGTATTTT.

The V and J genes are TRBV7-9 and TRBJ1-2, with D perhaps matching TRBD1 (5 bases). The V and J ends lost 2 bases and 6 bases respectively, with 16 bases between them. The germline V gene encodes CDR1 SEHNR and CDR2 FQNEAQ (reference sequence). This CDR3 has 15 amino acids. DNA of the CDR3: TGTGCCAGCAGCTTACCCCTGACAGACAGCGATGGCTACACCTTC. It encodes CASSLPLTDSDGYTF.

This clone has more than one count but fewer than ten. DNA for the CDR3: TGTGCCAGCAGCTCCGGACAGAGCTTTAGCTACGAGCAGTACTTC. Encoded protein: CASSSGQSFSYEQYF. The genes are TRBV13 and TRBJ2-7, with D maybe TRBD1 (6 bases). The germline V gene has CDR1 PRHDT and CDR2 FYEKMQ (reference sequence). V dropped 4 bases and J dropped 3 bases, with 16 bases sitting between them. The CDR3 covers 15 residues.

The chain joins TRBV11-2 to TRBJ1-1; D might be TRBD1 (5 bases). This CDR3 is 16 amino acids long. CDR1 SGHAT and CDR2 FQNNGV come from the germline V gene. The germline V and J ends were trimmed by 1 base and 4 bases, with 16 bases remaining between them. The CDR3 DNA reads TGTGCCAGCAGCTTAGCCCCCGACAGAAGAATCACTGAAGCTTTCTTT. Amino acids: CASSLAPDRRITEAFF.